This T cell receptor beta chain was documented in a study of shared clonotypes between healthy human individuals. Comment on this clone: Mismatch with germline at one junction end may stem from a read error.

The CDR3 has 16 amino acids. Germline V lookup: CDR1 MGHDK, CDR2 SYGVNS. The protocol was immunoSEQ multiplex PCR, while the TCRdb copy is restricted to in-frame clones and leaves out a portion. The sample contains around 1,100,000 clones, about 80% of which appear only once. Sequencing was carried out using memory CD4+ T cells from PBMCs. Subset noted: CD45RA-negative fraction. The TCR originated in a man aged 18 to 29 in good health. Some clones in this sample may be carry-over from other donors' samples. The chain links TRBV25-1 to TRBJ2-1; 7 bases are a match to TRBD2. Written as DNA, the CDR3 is TGTGCCAGCAGTCCACCCGGACTAGGGTTCTACAATGAGCAGCTCTTC. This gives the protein CASSPPGLGFYNEQLF. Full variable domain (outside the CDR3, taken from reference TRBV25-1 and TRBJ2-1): EADIYQTPRYLVIGTGKKITLECSQTMGHDKMYWYQQDPGMELHLIHYSYGVNSTEKGDLSSESTVSRIRTEHFPLTLESARPSHTSQYLCASSPPGLGFYNEQLFGPGTRLTVL.